This record looks at one TCR beta chain sequence and its context. Its antigen is unknown. This specimen comes from a study of cytomegalovirus exposure and HLA in healthy donors. Study in general: The same platform used for the 500 to 850 first-cohort repertoires was also used for the 100 to 150 validation repertoires, as a later analysis reported.

Study outcomes and limitations: In vitro checks showed that a few CMV-associated chains really do target CMV antigens. High specificity and sensitivity for cytomegalovirus status were reported for the classifier.

Clones were read by immunoSEQ multiplex PCR, and TCRdb kept only the in-frame ones, dropping some. The sample carries 150,000 to 200,000 clones, less than 85% recorded once. V lost 2 bases to trimming and J lost 3 bases, with 8 bases between them. Per the germline V gene, CDR1 is WSHSY and CDR2 is SAAADI. The CDR3 is 13 amino acids. This sequence joins TRBV10-2 and TRBJ2-7, with a possible D match to TRBD1 (5 bases). This sequence originates from a man aged 18-30 years in good health and CMV-seropositive. Specimen: PBMCs. CDR3 bases: TGCGCCAGCAGTGAGGGCAGGGACTACGAGCAGTACTTC. As protein: CASSEGRDYEQYF.